These T cell receptor beta chains were read from a single sample in a study of blood T cell repertoires in COVID-19. Profiled with immunoSEQ multiplex PCR; TCRdb holds only in-frame clones, not every one. Of approximately 280,000 clones detected, 80% to 90% appear once; the ten largest clones hold about 4.6%. The sequenced sample was peripheral blood. Receptor source: a middle-aged man with acute or convalescent COVID-19. CDR3s include the opening cysteine and the closing phenylalanine or tryptophan. The D gene is left open where the match is weak. A clone size is listed for some rows: how often the clone was seen (once, few, many), or a class if it is expanded.

>NA|TRBV7-3|NA|TRBJ1-1
CASSPSGGAYTEAFF
TGTGCCAGCAGCCCCTCGGGGGGCGCCTACACTGAAGCTTTCTTT
>TRBD1|TRBV5-1|NA|TRBJ2-7
CASSLQATGGEQYF
TGCGCCAGCAGCTTGCAGGCGACAGGGGGCGAGCAGTACTTC
>NA|TRBV6-5|NA|TRBJ1-4
CASRGGGNEKLFF
TGTGCCAGCCGGGGAGGCGGTAATGAAAAACTGTTTTTT
>NA|TRBV7-6|NA|TRBJ2-2
CASSSQGARWSGELFF
TGTGCCAGCAGCTCACAGGGCGCGAGGTGGTCCGGGGAGCTGTTTTTT
>NA|TRBV5-1|NA|TRBJ1-3
CASSLRGEAGNTIYF
TGCGCCAGCAGCTTAAGAGGGGAGGCTGGAAACACCATATATTTT
>NA|TRBV12-3/TRBV12-4|NA|TRBJ2-2
CASSSDGTGELFF
TGTGCCAGCAGTTCCGACGGGACCGGGGAGCTGTTTTTT
>TRBD1|TRBV5-4|NA|TRBJ1-4
CASSFKGTGDEKLFF
TGTGCCAGCAGCTTTAAGGGGACAGGGGATGAAAAACTGTTTTTT
>TRBD1|TRBV2|NA|TRBJ1-5
CASSVQGREQPQHF
TGTGCCAGCAGTGTACAGGGGAGAGAACAGCCCCAGCATTTT
>TRBD1|TRBV7-2|NA|TRBJ2-3
CASTRQGDTQYF
TGTGCCAGCACTCGACAGGGAGATACGCAGTATTTT
>NA|TRBV5-5|NA|TRBJ2-3
CASTPKGGGLLVSTDTQYF
TGTGCCAGCACCCCAAAGGGGGGGGGCCTTCTGGTTAGCACAGATACGCAGTATTTT
>NA|TRBV5-1|once|TRBJ1-1
CASSLAGGGYTEAFF
TGCGCCAGCAGCTTGGCGGGGGGTGGTTACACTGAAGCTTTCTTT
>NA|TRBV2|NA|TRBJ1-5
CASRIHVRDQPQHF
TGTGCCAGCCGCATCCACGTTCGGGATCAGCCCCAGCATTTT
>TRBD2|TRBV2|NA|TRBJ2-7
CASSDSGGAYEQYF
TGTGCCAGCAGTGACAGCGGGGGGGCCTACGAGCAGTACTTC
>TRBD2|TRBV6-5|NA|TRBJ2-2
CASSLLASGDTGELFF
TGTGCCAGCAGTTTGTTAGCTAGCGGGGACACCGGGGAGCTGTTTTTT
>NA|TRBV19|once|TRBJ1-4
CASSNSGHVNEKLFF
TGTGCCAGTAGCAACTCGGGACACGTTAATGAAAAACTGTTTTTT
>TRBD1|TRBV6-5|NA|TRBJ1-2
CASSADRDGGYTF
TGTGCCAGCAGCGCAGACAGGGACGGTGGCTACACCTTC
>NA|TRBV9|NA|TRBJ1-5
CASSDGHSLTPQHF
TGTGCCAGCAGCGACGGACATTCCCTAACGCCCCAGCATTTT
>NA|TRBV9|NA|TRBJ2-7
CASGREVAGASYEQYF
TGTGCCAGCGGTCGAGAGGTTGCGGGGGCTTCCTACGAGCAGTACTTC
>TRBD2|TRBV5-1|few|TRBJ2-1
CASSPQLAGDNEQFF
TGCGCCAGCAGCCCCCAACTAGCGGGCGACAATGAGCAGTTCTTC
>NA|TRBV6-5|once|TRBJ1-1
CASSLDDSTEAFF
TGTGCCAGCAGTTTAGACGACAGCACTGAAGCTTTCTTT
>NA|TRBV7-2|NA|TRBJ2-7
CASSLATAYEQYF
TGTGCCAGCAGCTTAGCAACGGCCTACGAGCAGTACTTC
>TRBD1|TRBV6-5|NA|TRBJ1-1
CASSQQGPNTEAFF
TGTGCCAGCAGCCAACAGGGGCCGAACACTGAAGCTTTCTTT
>NA|TRBV3-1/TRBV3-2|once|TRBJ2-3
CASSQVSGGTDTQYF
TGTGCCAGCAGCCAAGTCTCCGGGGGCACAGATACGCAGTATTTT
>TRBD1|TRBV19|NA|TRBJ1-4
CASSGDRATNEKLFF
TGTGCCAGTAGCGGAGACAGGGCGACAAATGAAAAACTGTTTTTT
>NA|TRBV2|NA|TRBJ1-6
CASSERPVGLSSPLHF
TGTGCCAGCAGTGAGCGACCCGTCGGGTTGAGTTCACCCCTCCACTTT
>NA|TRBV12-5|few|TRBJ1-4
CASGSSGSVKLFF
TGTGCTAGTGGCTCCTCGGGGAGCGTAAAACTGTTTTTT
>TRBD1|TRBV14|NA|TRBJ1-2
CASSQDPRGLLDNYGYTF
TGTGCCAGCAGCCAAGACCCCAGGGGGCTACTAGACAACTATGGCTACACCTTC
>TRBD1|TRBV9|NA|TRBJ1-3
CASSRRQGAISGNTIYF
TGTGCCAGCAGCCGGAGACAGGGGGCTATTTCTGGAAACACCATATATTTT
>TRBD1|TRBV28|NA|TRBJ1-4
CASSPRTGTGEKLFF
TGTGCCAGCAGTCCTCGGACAGGGACGGGTGAAAAACTGTTTTTT